Given below is one TCR beta chain in context. Its antigen remains unidentified. The sample comes from a study of Ad26.COV2.S vaccination and SARS-CoV-2 variants. Study-level background: Intramuscularly, Ad26.COV2.S was given either once or twice, 56 days apart. Whole-study results and caveats: The TCR-based breadth and depth measures might underestimate overall T cell responses.

The method was immunoSEQ multiplex PCR; TCRdb's version includes in-frame clones alone and lacks a portion of them. The table lists 350,000 to 400,000 clones, roughly nine tenths of them singletons. Treatment noted: some 20 received Ad26.COV2.S at low or high dose, single or two shots; about 5 received placebo; per-sample allocation not given. The study sampled participants on day 63 after the first vaccine or placebo injection. The donor was a Boston adult aged 18-55 years. This CDR3 is 13 amino acids long. Germline loops: CDR1 SEHNR, CDR2 FQNEAQ (reference sequence). The V end lost 5 bases, the J end lost 6 bases, and 13 bases lay between the germline ends.

Sequencing was performed on peripheral blood, taken in a trial of Ad26.COV2.S vaccine versus placebo. The V and J genes are TRBV7-9 and TRBJ1-1; TRBD1 might be the D (6 bases). This TCR came from a person aged 18-65 years who received the Ad26.COV2.S COVID-19 vaccine or a placebo. The CDR3 loop is CASSGVPGAEAFF. The CDR3 region has the DNA TGTGCCAGCAGCGGCGTCCCAGGGGCTGAAGCTTTCTTT.